Following are 28 T cell receptor beta chains from one sample sequenced in a study of blood T cells in healthy people across ages. Alongside a J-beta primer mix, a sample-barcoded 5' primer served in a second PCR lasting roughly 7 to 11 cycles. TCRdb passed the 5' RACE reads through MiXCR, listing each CDR3 protein once. The sample yields more than 1,400,000 distinct CDR3 sequences, around two fifths seen once. Specimen: blood. The receptor source for this set is a woman younger than 35 in good health.

This chain uses TRBV7-9 with TRBJ1-5; 7 positions agree with TRBD1. This CDR3 comprises 17 residues. With 3 bases clipped from V and 2 bases from J, the junction kept 10 bases outside the gene matches. From germline, CDR1 is SEHNR and CDR2 FQNEAQ (reference sequence). In DNA, the CDR3 is TGTGCCAGCAGCTTCTCCGCAGGGGGTTTGGGCAATCAGCCCCAGCATTTT. This encodes CASSFSAGGLGNQPQHF.

J is TRBJ2-7 and V is TRBV28, with 9 positions matching TRBD1. V lost 5 bases, J lost 3 bases, and 11 bases stayed unmatched. The CDR3 is made up of 16 amino acids. The germline V gene encodes CDR1 MDHEN and CDR2 SYDVKM. CDR3 sequence (DNA): TGTGCCAGCAGTCTCGGGACAGGGAAAGGTTTCTACGAGCAGTACTTC. This translates into CASSLGTGKGFYEQYF.

As for this clonotype: At one boundary the junction diverges from the germline segment, which might be a read error. This chain links TRBV7-2 with TRBJ1-5; D unclear. Germline assignment: CDR1 SGHTA and CDR2 FQGNSA. This CDR3 spans 16 amino acids. As DNA, the CDR3 is TGTGCCAGCAGCCCAGGAGAGCCCTATAGCAATCAGCCCCGGCATTTT. It yields the protein CASSPGEPYSNQPRHF.

This clonotype was counted only a few times. The chain recombines TRBV4-2 with TRBJ1-1; D not resolved. There are 13 residues in the CDR3. V dropped 1 base and J dropped 7 bases, with 10 bases sitting between them. Per germline, CDR1 LGHNA and CDR2 YNFKEQ. The CDR3 DNA follows: TGTGCCAGCAGCCAAGTCGACGGAAATGAAGCTTTCTTT. Translation gives CASSQVDGNEAFF.

The chain is built from TRBV7-2 and TRBJ1-2; tentative D call: TRBD1 (6 bases). This CDR3 contains 14 residues. The V end lost 6 bases, the J end lost 4 bases, and 15 bases lay between the germline ends. CDR1 SGHTA and CDR2 FQGNSA come from the germline V gene. CDR3 sequence: CASRPGGGTYGYTF. The CDR3 region has the DNA TGTGCCAGCAGGCCTGGAGGGGGGACCTATGGCTACACCTTC. Complete variable domain (other parts from reference TRBV7-2 and TRBJ1-2): GAGVSQSPSNKVTEKGKDVELRCDPISGHTALYWYRQSLGQGLEFLIYFQGNSAPDKSGLPSDRFSAERTGGSVSTLTIQRTQQEDSAVYLCASRPGGGTYGYTFGSGTRLTVV.

This clonotype occurred a few times. The chain combines TRBV9 with TRBJ2-2; D might be TRBD1 (6 bases). Trimming left V 0 bases short and J 2 bases short, with 8 bases between. The CDR3 extends over 15 amino acids. Germline-derived CDR1 and CDR2 are SGDLS and YYNGEE. As DNA, the CDR3 is TGTGCCAGCAGCGTAGAAGGGGGTAACACCGGGGAGCTGTTTTTT. Translated, it gives CASSVEGGNTGELFF.

The chain employs TRBV3-1 and TRBJ2-7; D is unresolved. The CDR3 has 15 amino acids. Trimming left V 0 bases short and J 2 bases short, with 11 bases between. The germline CDR1 and CDR2 sequences are LGHDT and YNNKEL (reference sequence). CDR3 sequence reads: CASSQDVGFTYEQYF. In DNA, the CDR3 is TGTGCCAGCAGCCAAGATGTCGGTTTCACCTACGAGCAGTACTTC.

This clonotype was observed a few times. J is TRBJ2-7 and V is TRBV5-1, with TRBD2 matching over 7 bases. This CDR3 contains 14 residues. The trim removed 0 bases at V and 5 bases at J, leaving 5 bases unmatched. In germline, CDR1 is SGHRS, CDR2 YFSETQ. The CDR3 sequence: CASSLASLADEQYF. For the CDR3, the DNA is TGCGCCAGCAGCTTGGCATCGCTAGCGGACGAGCAGTACTTC.

This clonotype was recorded once. The chain's CDR3 is CASSVQRGDTDTQYF. DNA of the CDR3: TGTGCCAGCAGCGTTCAGCGGGGGGATACAGATACGCAGTATTTT. The chain carries TRBV9 and TRBJ2-3, with 9 positions matching TRBD2. The CDR3 extends over 15 amino acids. Germline CDR1 and CDR2: SGDLS and YYNGEE. The V and J ends lost 2 bases and 3 bases, in that order; junction bases with no gene match: 4. Full variable domain (remainder filled in from reference TRBV9 and TRBJ2-3): DSGVTQTPKHLITATGQRVTLRCSPRSGDLSVYWYQQSLDQGLQFLIQYYNGEERAKGNILERFSAQQFPDLHSELNLSSLELGDSALYFCASSVQRGDTDTQYFGPGTRLTVL.

The CDR3 spells CASSSRTATSGSYNEQFF. DNA for the CDR3: TGCGCCAGCAGCTCAAGGACAGCGACTAGCGGGAGCTACAATGAGCAGTTCTTC. V and J are TRBV5-1 and TRBJ2-1; the match to TRBD2 covers 12 bases. The CDR3 is 18 amino acids. Looked up from germline, CDR1 is SGHRS and CDR2 is YFSETQ. The junction had 10 bases not matched to a gene; V was cut back by 3 bases and J by 3 bases.

The chain joins TRBV18 to TRBJ2-1, with 11 bases aligning to TRBD2. This CDR3 has 16 amino acids. Germline CDR1 KGHSH, CDR2 LQKENI. The V segment lost 2 bases and the J segment 9 bases; nucleotides outside the gene matches: 9. The CDR3 nucleotides are TGTGCCAGCTCACCAGGGACTAGCGGAAGCGGTGGTGAGCAGTTCTTC. The encoded protein is CASSPGTSGSGGEQFF.

This clonotype was seen a handful of times. The gene calls are TRBV14 and TRBJ1-1, with D possibly being TRBD1 (5 bases). V was trimmed by 3 bases and J by 3 bases, leaving 14 bases between them. Germline V CDR1 and CDR2: SGHDN, FVKESK. The CDR3 consists of 15 residues. Written as DNA, the CDR3 is TGTGCCAGCAGCCATGGACCCGGGGGGTACACTGAAGCTTTCTTT. Translation: CASSHGPGGYTEAFF.

The chain employs TRBV29-1 and TRBJ1-1; 9 bases fit TRBD1. Germline CDR1 reads SQVTM; CDR2 reads ANQGSEA. V lost 7 bases, J lost 7 bases, and 7 bases stayed unmatched. CDR3 size: 12 residues. The CDR3 DNA reads TGCAGCGCTTTTACAGGGGGCGGTGAAGCTTTCTTT. Encoded protein: CSAFTGGGEAFF.

The chain couples TRBV12-5 to TRBJ2-2; D unclear. CDR3 length: 16 amino acids. Per germline, CDR1 LGHNT and CDR2 FRNRAP. V was pared by 2 bases and J by 5 bases, with 15 bases between. The CDR3 DNA reads TGTGCTAGTGGTTTGATATTGGCAGGTGGAACCGGGGAGCTGTTTTTT. It yields the protein CASGLILAGGTGELFF.

This clonotype was picked up a small number of times. This rearrangement joins TRBV20-1 to TRBJ2-1; D remains unclear. The germline V gene has CDR1 DFQATT and CDR2 SNEGSKA (reference sequence). The germline V and J ends were trimmed by 3 bases and 6 bases, with 9 bases remaining between them. The CDR3 is made up of 12 amino acids. The DNA of the CDR3 is TGCAGTGCTAGGGGCCTAGGCAATGAGCAGTTCTTC. This codes for CSARGLGNEQFF.

The V call is TRBV2, the J call TRBJ1-5, with TRBD1 matching over 7 bases. The CDR3 runs to 13 residues. CDR1 SNHLY and CDR2 FYNNEI come from the germline V gene. The V and J ends lost 7 bases and 7 bases, in that order; junction bases with no gene match: 7. The CDR3 sequence: CASIQGSGQPQHF. CDR3 in DNA: TGTGCCAGCATACAGGGGAGTGGGCAGCCCCAGCATTTT. Together with reference TRBV2 and TRBJ1-5, the CDR3 gives the full variable domain: EPEVTQTPSHQVTQMGQEVILRCVPISNHLYFYWYRQILGQKVEFLVSFYNNEISEKSEIFDDQFSVERPDGSNFTLKIRSTKLEDSAMYFCASIQGSGQPQHFGDGTRLSIL.

The J gene is TRBJ2-1, the V gene TRBV4-2; TRBD1 agrees at 8 bases. V lost 2 bases to trimming and J lost 5 bases; unmatched junction nucleotides: 11. Germline values: CDR1 LGHNA, CDR2 YNFKEQ. The CDR3 has 17 amino acids. CDR3 protein: CASSQRTGTGNDNEQFF. The CDR3 DNA reads TGTGCCAGCAGCCAAAGAACCGGGACAGGCAACGACAATGAGCAGTTCTTC.

In this sample, this clonotype turned up many times. The chain couples TRBV4-2 to TRBJ2-5; 11 positions match TRBD2. The J segment lost 1 base and the V segment lost 1 base, leaving 2 bases of the junction unmatched. This CDR3 contains 16 residues. Germline values: CDR1 LGHNA, CDR2 YNFKEQ. The CDR3 region has the DNA TGTGCCAGCAGCCAAGTTGGGACTAGCGGCCAAGAGACCCAGTACTTC. This sequence encodes CASSQVGTSGQETQYF.

The CDR3 loop is CASSLEFGDNSPLHF. The CDR3, as DNA: TGTGCCAGCAGCTTAGAGTTTGGAGATAATTCACCCCTCCACTTT. The chain joins TRBV7-6 to TRBJ1-6; the D is unclear. The CDR3 has 15 residues. The germline gives CDR1 SGHVS, CDR2 FNYEAQ. V lost 1 base, J lost 5 bases, and 9 bases lay in between.

This clonotype was found many times. V and J are TRBV29-1 and TRBJ2-4; D possibly corresponds to TRBD1 (6 bases). The CDR3 is 13 residues long. V shed 6 bases and J shed 9 bases, with 18 bases lying between them. CDR1 is SQVTM, CDR2 ANQGSEA, per germline. The CDR3: CSVDQGSSGIQYF. As DNA, the CDR3 is TGCAGCGTAGATCAGGGGTCGTCCGGCATTCAGTACTTC.

Points on this clonotype: This could be a read error, since a much larger clone is one nucleotide away. This chain connects TRBV20-1 to TRBJ2-7, with 10 bases fitting TRBD2. The CDR3 spans 18 residues. Germline CDR1 DFQATT, CDR2 SNEGSKA (reference sequence). This chain's CDR3 is CNARDGIAGGPFPDEQYF. The CDR3, as DNA: TGCAATGCTAGAGATGGGATAGCGGGGGGCCCATTCCCAGACGAGCAGTACTTC.

This chain's CDR3 is CASSHSRGADGETQYF. Written as DNA, the CDR3 is TGTGCCAGCAGTCACTCGAGGGGGGCCGATGGAGAGACCCAGTACTTC. This chain uses TRBV5-4 with TRBJ2-5; either TRBD1 or TRBD2 may fit D (6 bases each). Trimming took off 5 bases at V and 4 bases at J, with 21 bases between the two ends. CDR3 length: 16 amino acids. Per the germline V gene, CDR1 is SGHNT and CDR2 is YYREEE (reference sequence). Filled out from reference TRBV5-4 and TRBJ2-5, the complete variable domain reads ETGVTQSPTHLIKTRGQQVTLRCSSQSGHNTVSWYQQALGQGPQFIFQYYREEENGRGNFPPRFSGLQFPNYSSELNVNALELDDSALYLCASSHSRGADGETQYFGPGTRLLVL.

This chain connects TRBV10-2 to TRBJ1-6, with 11 positions matching TRBD1. In germline, CDR1 is WSHSY, CDR2 SAAADI. The V and J ends lost 5 bases and 1 base, in that order; junction bases with no gene match: 4. The CDR3 runs to 17 residues. The CDR3 sequence is CASSYGQGASYNSPLHF. As DNA, the CDR3 is TGCGCCAGCAGTTACGGACAGGGGGCTTCCTATAATTCACCCCTCCACTTT.

This clonotype has more than one count but fewer than ten. The chain employs TRBV19 and TRBJ1-4; D gene uncertain. The CDR3 totals 12 residues. Per the germline V gene, CDR1 is LNHDA and CDR2 is SQIVND (reference sequence). V was pared by 3 bases and J by 8 bases, with 7 bases between. CDR3: CASSMRAEKLFF. The CDR3 nucleotides are TGTGCCAGTAGTATGAGGGCGGAAAAACTGTTTTTT. Full variable domain (missing parts from reference TRBV19 and TRBJ1-4): DGGITQSPKYLFRKEGQNVTLSCEQNLNHDAMYWYRQDPGQGLRLIYYSQIVNDFQKGDIAEGYSVSREKKESFPLTVTSAQKNPTAFYLCASSMRAEKLFFGSGTQLSVL.

The chain combines TRBV30 with TRBJ2-7; weak D call: TRBD1 (6 bases). V was shortened by 3 bases and J by 2 bases, with 8 bases between the two germline ends. Germline values: CDR1 GTSNPN, CDR2 SVGIG (reference sequence). The CDR3 is 12 residues long. CDR3 in DNA: TGTGCCTGGAGGGACAGACCCTACGAGCAGTACTTC. Translation gives CAWRDRPYEQYF.

This sequence joins TRBV18 and TRBJ2-1; D gene ambiguous. With the DNA end fitting TRBJ2-7 better, the J assignment may be wrong. Germline-derived CDR1 and CDR2 are KGHSH and LQKENI. The CDR3 is 14 residues long. Here the CDR3 DNA reads TGTGCCAGCTCACCACCGGTCAGCTACAATGAGCAGTACTTC. Protein: CASSPPVSYNEQYF.

This clonotype was counted only a few times. The chain has TRBV28 and TRBJ2-7; a possible D gene is TRBD2 (5 bases). CDR3 length equals 17 residues. V was shortened by 2 bases and J by 5 bases, with 22 bases between the two germline ends. The germline V gene has CDR1 MDHEN and CDR2 SYDVKM. Written as DNA, the CDR3 is TGTGCCAGCAGTTTAGATTTGGGAGTAGGGATTTATCACGAGCAGTACTTC. It translates to CASSLDLGVGIYHEQYF. The full variable domain, in which reference TRBV28 and TRBJ2-7 provide the parts outside the CDR3, is DVKVTQSSRYLVKRTGEKVFLECVQDMDHENMFWYRQDPGLGLRLIYFSYDVKMKEKGDIPEGYSVSREKKERFSLILESASTNQTSMYLCASSLDLGVGIYHEQYFGPGTRLTVT.

A few counts support this clonotype. The chain carries TRBV6-1 and TRBJ2-7; the D gene is possibly TRBD2 (5 bases). Per germline, CDR1 MNHNS and CDR2 SASEGT. V was trimmed by 2 bases and J by 1 base, leaving 12 bases between them. The CDR3 has 15 amino acids. The CDR3 protein is CASSEYGVQSYEQYF. The CDR3 region has the DNA TGTGCCAGCAGTGAATACGGGGTACAATCCTACGAGCAGTACTTC.